This note documents a single T cell receptor (beta chain) sequence. This clonotype was picked up a small number of times. Its antigen is not yet known. Nothing much larger sits one base from this clone, and base qualities are not available. V ends up 4 bases short and J 3 bases short, with an unmatched junction base count of 4. CDR1 and CDR2, looked up from the germline V gene, are MNHNS and SASEGT. Including the terminal cysteine and phenylalanine, the CDR3 comprises 15 residues. The only DNA kept is the CDR3, 45 bases in frame from the first base. Systemically healthy Caucasian individuals from Russia, 39 in total and aged about 6 to 100 years, were included as donors. Ten milliliters of peripheral blood were drawn from each donor into EDTA-treated Vacutainer tubes. PBMCs were isolated by Ficoll-Paque density-gradient centrifugation, with at least 6.5 million obtained per sample. Total RNA was extracted from PBMCs with Trizol reagent, with at least 6 micrograms obtained per sample. Naive CD45RAhigh/CD27high T cell percentages were measured by flow cytometry on a PBMC aliquot from every donor.

These data come from a study of blood T cells in healthy people across ages (dated by TCRdb to between 2015 and 2016). Broadly, across the study: In model experiments, template switching captured roughly one uniquely barcoded TCR beta cDNA molecule for every two T cells. Four age groups were formed from the donors: young (average 16 years), middle-aged (just under 40), aged (62) and long-lived (around 80). The study measured age-related changes in TCR beta repertoire diversity using deep sequencing normalized with unique cDNA molecular identifiers. Two additional independent replicas of 1 million unique cDNA reads from the same blood draw were analyzed for two donors (one aged 18 to 29 and one aged 80 or older). To avoid experimental bias, donors of different ages were randomly spread across the sequencing lanes.

Library preparation used 5' RACE. Sequencing was performed on an Illumina HiSeq 2500. A second PCR of about 6 to 12 cycles was run with a J-beta primer mix and a sample-barcoded 5' primer. A template-switch 5' adaptor carrying 12 random nucleotides introduced a unique molecular identifier onto each TCR beta cDNA molecule. Each sample yielded at least 3 million CDR3-containing paired-end reads. The Mint cDNA synthesis kit, primed by a TRBC-specific oligonucleotide, was used to synthesize first-strand cDNA from all RNA. Following uracil-DNA glycosylase treatment, all cDNA underwent a first 18-cycle PCR with the universal primers M1SS and BC2_uni_R. Concerning the study's data processing: Each sample was normalized by randomly selecting 1 million high-quality reads, each carrying a distinct molecular identifier. Instead of being binned into consensus sequences, reads with shared molecular identifiers were discarded. MiTCR, run with a Q25 quality threshold and the strictest error-elimination algorithm, handled CDR3 identification, clonotype clustering and error correction. A nonparametric unseen species model using Euler transformation provided a lower-bound estimate of total TCR beta diversity. Using fastp at Q25 and MiXCR, TCRdb reprocessed the public reads and kept productive beta chains. Each record represents a unique CDR3 protein, reported with the most common genes and DNA among its rows. For this entry, the V and J calls and clone size follow TCRdb and not the study's own pipeline. Across this sample there are 500,000 to 700,000 distinct CDR3 sequences, with approximately 30% seen only once. Approximately 14% of the sample comes from the top ten.

Findings and caveats that apply to the study as a whole: Estimates of total diversity from one million sequenced T cells were regarded as lower bounds and underestimates. Observed TCR beta diversity per million T cells fell roughly linearly with age, and a significant reduction was already apparent by age about 38. Because the CMV infection status of the donors was unknown, age-related changes in expanded clonotypes may potentially have been confounded. Compared with the aged group, the long-lived group had more naive CD4+ T cells, fewer expanded clones and increased TCR diversity, suggesting age selection. Conclusive comparison of naive and antigen-experienced compartments was prevented by the profiling of bulk unsorted PBMCs. Observed TCR beta diversity correlated strongly with the percentage of naive T cells measured by flow cytometry.

The TCR sequence derives from a woman aged 80 or older in good health. Recombination joined TRBV6-1 with TRBJ2-5, with 11 central nucleotides matching TRBD2. The sequencing sample was made of blood. The DNA is TGTGCCAGCAGTGCTAGCGGGGGGACTGAAGAGACCCAGTACTTC. The resulting protein is CASSASGGTEETQYF.